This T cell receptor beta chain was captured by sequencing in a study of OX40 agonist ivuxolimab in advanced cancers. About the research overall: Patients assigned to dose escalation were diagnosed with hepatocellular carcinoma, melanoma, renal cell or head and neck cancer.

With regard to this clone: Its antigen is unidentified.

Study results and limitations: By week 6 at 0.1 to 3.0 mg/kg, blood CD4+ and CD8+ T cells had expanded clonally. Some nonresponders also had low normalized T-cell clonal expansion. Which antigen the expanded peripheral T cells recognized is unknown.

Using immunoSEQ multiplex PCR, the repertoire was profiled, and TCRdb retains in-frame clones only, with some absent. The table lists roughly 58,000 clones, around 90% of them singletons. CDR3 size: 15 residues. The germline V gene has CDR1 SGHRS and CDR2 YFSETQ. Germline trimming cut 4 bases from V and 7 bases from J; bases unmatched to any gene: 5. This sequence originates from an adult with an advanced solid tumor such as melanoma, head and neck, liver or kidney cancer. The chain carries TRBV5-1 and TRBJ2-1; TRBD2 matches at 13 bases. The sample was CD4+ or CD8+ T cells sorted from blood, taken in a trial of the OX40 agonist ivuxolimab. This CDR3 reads CASSPTSGGANEQFF. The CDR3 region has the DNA TGCGCCAGCAGCCCTACTAGCGGGGGGGCGAATGAGCAGTTCTTC.